The 2 T cell receptor beta chains reported below all come from one sample, sequenced in a study of blood T cell repertoires in COVID-19. The repertoire was sequenced with immunoSEQ multiplex PCR; TCRdb's copy has only in-frame clones and lacks some. The data show some 200,000 clones, approximately 92% seen once. Sequencing was carried out using peripheral blood. These receptors were obtained from a man aged 50-60 years with acute or convalescent COVID-19.

This chain uses TRBV7-3 with TRBJ1-6, with TRBD1 as a possible D gene (6 bases). The CDR3 has 14 residues. Looked up from germline, CDR1 is SGHTA and CDR2 is FQGTGA. V was clipped by 5 bases and J by 6 bases, with 11 bases between them. The CDR3 sequence is CASSIQGANSPLHF. The CDR3, as DNA: TGTGCCAGCAGCATACAGGGTGCTAATTCACCCCTCCACTTT.

J is TRBJ1-5 and V is TRBV19; tentative D call: TRBD1 (5 bases). Deletions cut 8 bases from V and 4 bases from J, with 9 bases between. Germline assignment: CDR1 LNHDA and CDR2 SQIVND (reference sequence). CDR3 size: 12 residues. The CDR3 spells CASGHLNQPQHF. The CDR3 region has the DNA TGTGCCAGTGGACACCTTAATCAGCCCCAGCATTTT.